This paragraph reports one TCR beta chain. Its antigen is currently not known. The entry originates in a study of monozygotic twins with inflammatory bowel disease (dated by TCRdb to between 2018 and 2021). About the full investigation: A total of some 28 monozygotic twin pairs were included in the full study, comprising nine German pairs (four IBD-concordant, five IBD-discordant) and 19 IBD-discordant Danish pairs. The search for disease-associated traits relied mainly on comparing IBD patients with their genetically identical healthy co-twins within discordant pairs. Each individual had, on average, about 151 000 unique TCRalpha sequences and 181 000 unique TCRbeta sequences available for analysis. The research as a whole found: The results gave no support for a single strong signal or clonotype linked to IBD. Compared with healthy twins, IBD patients shared fewer clonotypes with other individuals, and the difference was most pronounced in patients with signs of disease activity. Differing immunosuppressive treatments among patients may have added background noise and inter-individual variability to the repertoires. Measured by the inverse Simpson index, TCRbeta repertoire diversity was lower in IBD patients than in their healthy co-twins. Different T cell subtypes could not be distinguished in the analysis. No difference in repertoire similarity was observed between concordant and discordant twins, possibly owing to limited statistical power.

From each donor, an approximately 2.4 ml peripheral blood sample was collected into PAXgene tubes and kept at -80 degrees C. Total RNA was isolated from whole blood with the PAXgene blood miRNA kit on an automated QIAcube, without T cell sorting. Peripheral blood from monozygotic twin pairs concordant or discordant for inflammatory bowel disease was subjected to deep TCRalpha and TCRbeta repertoire profiling with unique molecular barcoding. For every twin pair, smoking habits were documented, and each individual was categorised as a current, former or never smoker. From its cysteine to its phenylalanine, the CDR3 spans 14 amino acids. Only the protein is available. Via the germline V gene (reference sequence), CDR1 is SEHNR and CDR2 FQNEAQ. Libraries were constructed by 5' RACE. For each TCR library, about 4,000 ng of total RNA was used. For each sample, cDNA synthesis with SMARTScribe reverse transcriptase was split into eight separate reactions. During cDNA synthesis, template switching was used to introduce unique molecular identifiers that contained a 6-nucleotide sample barcode. Amplification of TCRalpha and TCRbeta cDNA involved two nested PCRs of 16 and 9 cycles, and each PCR was followed by bead purification. Before amplification, the cDNA was both treated with uracil DNA-glycosylase and purified with the QIAquick PCR purification kit. The second PCR was the step at which Illumina TruSeq-compatible adapters and sample-specific barcodes were added. TapeStation and Qubit were used to check library quality and concentration, and approximately 5.5 ng of each library went into the pool. Sequencing of the pooled libraries was done on an Illumina HiSeq2500 single-index Rapid Run using custom sequencing primers and 2 x 100 bp reads. The source study handled its data this way. PCR and sequencing errors were corrected by UMI-based consensus assembly using MiGEC version 1.2.6. MiXCR version 2.1.1 handled V(D)J alignment, clonotype assembly and CDR3 extraction. Normalisation of gene usage, clonotype sharing and MAIT/NKT TCR abundance was achieved by analysing the top 1000, 10 000 and 20 000 clonotypes per sample. Diversity was computed as the inverse Simpson index with the vegan R package after downsampling to 27 000 UMIs. Paired Mann-Whitney U tests were applied to discordant twin pairs, and Benjamini-Hochberg correction was used for multiple testing. Following TCRdb reprocessing, every CDR3 protein sequence forms one entry, and DNA is not provided. TCRdb's processing, not the authors' own work, is the source of the V and J calls. The table for this sample lists a few hundred thousand distinct CDR3 sequences. The ten largest clones represent 2.5% to 3% of the sample.

The V and J genes are TRBV7-9 and TRBJ2-7; TCRdb gives TRBD1 as the D gene, but with no DNA this cannot be confirmed. The origin of this receptor is a human donor with ulcerative colitis or Crohn's disease, or a healthy co-twin of an affected twin (not recorded which). Material for sequencing was blood. The CDR3 sequence is CASSPPPTNYEQYF. Joined to the reference TRBV7-9 and TRBJ2-7 proteins, this CDR3 gives the full variable domain: DTGVSQNPRHKITKRGQNVTFRCDPISEHNRLYWYRQTLGQGPEFLTYFQNEAQLEKSRLLSDRFSAERPKGSFSTLEIQRTEQGDSAMYLCASSPPPTNYEQYFGPGTRLTVT.